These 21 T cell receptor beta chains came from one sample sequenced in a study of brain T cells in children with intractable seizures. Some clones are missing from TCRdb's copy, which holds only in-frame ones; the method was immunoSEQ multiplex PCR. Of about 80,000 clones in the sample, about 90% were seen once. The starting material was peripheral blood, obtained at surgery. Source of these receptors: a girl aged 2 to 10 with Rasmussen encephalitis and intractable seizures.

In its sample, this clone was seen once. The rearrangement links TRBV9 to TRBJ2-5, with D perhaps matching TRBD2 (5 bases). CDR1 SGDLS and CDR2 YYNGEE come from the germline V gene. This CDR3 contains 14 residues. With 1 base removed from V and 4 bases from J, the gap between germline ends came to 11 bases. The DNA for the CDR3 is TGTGCCAGCAGCGTATTCGGGGTGGGAGAGACCCAGTACTTC. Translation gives CASSVFGVGETQYF.

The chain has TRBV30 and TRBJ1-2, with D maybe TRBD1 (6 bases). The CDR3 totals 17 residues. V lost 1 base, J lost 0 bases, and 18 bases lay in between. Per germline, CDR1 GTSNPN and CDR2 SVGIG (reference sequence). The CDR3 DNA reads TGTGCCTGGAGTGGAACCGGACAGAGAACGACTAACTATGGCTACACCTTC. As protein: CAWSGTGQRTTNYGYTF.

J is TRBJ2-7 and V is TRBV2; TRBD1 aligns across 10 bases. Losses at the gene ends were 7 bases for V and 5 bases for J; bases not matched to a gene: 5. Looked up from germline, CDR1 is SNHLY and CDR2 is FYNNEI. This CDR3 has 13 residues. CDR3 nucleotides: TGTGCCAGCATCCCGACAGGGGGCAACGAGCAGTACTTC. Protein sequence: CASIPTGGNEQYF.

DNA of the CDR3: TGTGCCAGTATGCTAACCGGGACAGGGAACTACGAGCAGTACTTC. Translating gives CASMLTGTGNYEQYF. The V call is TRBV19, the J call TRBJ2-7, with TRBD1 matching over 9 bases. V lost 7 bases, J lost 3 bases, and 10 bases stayed unmatched. Per germline, CDR1 LNHDA and CDR2 SQIVND (reference sequence). The CDR3 covers 15 residues.

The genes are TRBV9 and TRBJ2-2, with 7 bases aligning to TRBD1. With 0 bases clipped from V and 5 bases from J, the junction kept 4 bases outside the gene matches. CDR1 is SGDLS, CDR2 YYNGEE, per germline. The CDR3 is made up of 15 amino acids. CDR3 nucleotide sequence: TGTGCCAGCAGCGTAGGACAGGGTAGTACCGGGGAGCTGTTTTTT. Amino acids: CASSVGQGSTGELFF.

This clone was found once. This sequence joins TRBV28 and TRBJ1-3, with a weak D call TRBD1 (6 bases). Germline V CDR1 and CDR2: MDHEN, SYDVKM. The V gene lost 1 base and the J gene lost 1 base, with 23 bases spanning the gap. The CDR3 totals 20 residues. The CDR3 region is CASSLSRWGGLLGSGNTIYF. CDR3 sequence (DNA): TGTGCCAGCAGTTTATCCCGGTGGGGGGGCTTATTGGGTTCTGGAAACACCATATATTTT.

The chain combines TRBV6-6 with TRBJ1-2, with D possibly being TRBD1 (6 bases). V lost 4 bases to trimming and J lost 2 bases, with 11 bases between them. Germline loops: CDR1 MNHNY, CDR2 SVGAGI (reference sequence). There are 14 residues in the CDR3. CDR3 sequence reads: CASSSPTGNYGYTF. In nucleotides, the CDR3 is TGTGCCAGCAGTTCCCCAACAGGGAACTATGGCTACACCTTC.

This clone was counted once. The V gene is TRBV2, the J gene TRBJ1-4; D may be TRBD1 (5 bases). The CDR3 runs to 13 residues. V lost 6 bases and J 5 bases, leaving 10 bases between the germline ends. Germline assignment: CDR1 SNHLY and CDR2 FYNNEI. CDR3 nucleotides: TGTGCCAGCAGAGACAGAGTCAATGAAAAACTGTTTTTT. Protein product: CASRDRVNEKLFF.

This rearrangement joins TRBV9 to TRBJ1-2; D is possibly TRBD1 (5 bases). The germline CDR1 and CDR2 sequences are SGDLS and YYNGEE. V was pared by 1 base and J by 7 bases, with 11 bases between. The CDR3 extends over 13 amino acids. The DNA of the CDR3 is TGTGCCAGCAGCGTACGAGGGGACGGTGGCTACACCTTC. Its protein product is CASSVRGDGGYTF.

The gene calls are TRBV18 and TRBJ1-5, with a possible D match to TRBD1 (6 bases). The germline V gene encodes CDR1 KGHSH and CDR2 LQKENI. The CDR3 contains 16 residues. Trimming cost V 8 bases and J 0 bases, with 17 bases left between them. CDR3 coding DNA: TGTGCCAGCACAGGGTTGCCTTTAATTAGCAATCAGCCCCAGCATTTT. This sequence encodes CASTGLPLISNQPQHF.

In DNA, the CDR3 is TGTGCCAGCAGCGCGCTTTGGGTCCTTGGGCACGAGCAGTACTTC. As protein: CASSALWVLGHEQYF. V and J are TRBV2 and TRBJ2-7, with no clear D. Trimming shortened V by 6 bases and J by 5 bases, and 20 bases separated the two germline ends. The V gene's germline CDR1 is SNHLY and CDR2 FYNNEI. The CDR3 consists of 15 residues.

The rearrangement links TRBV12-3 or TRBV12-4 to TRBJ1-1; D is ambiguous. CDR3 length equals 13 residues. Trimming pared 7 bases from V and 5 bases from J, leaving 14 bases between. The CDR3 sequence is CASTLGAATEAFF. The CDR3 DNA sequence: TGTGCCAGCACCTTGGGAGCGGCGACTGAAGCTTTCTTT.

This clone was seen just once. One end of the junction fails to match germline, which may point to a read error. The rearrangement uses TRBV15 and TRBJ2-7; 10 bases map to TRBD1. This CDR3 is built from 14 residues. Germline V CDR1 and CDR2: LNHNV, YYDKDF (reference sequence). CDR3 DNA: TGTGCCACCAGCAGAACCGGGACAGGGGAAGATCCGGTCTTC. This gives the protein CATSRTGTGEDPVF.

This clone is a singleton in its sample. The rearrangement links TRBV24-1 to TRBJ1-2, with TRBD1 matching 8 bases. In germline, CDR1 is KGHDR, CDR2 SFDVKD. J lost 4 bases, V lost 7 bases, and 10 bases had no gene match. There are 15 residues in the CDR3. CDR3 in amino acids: CATSPPGGSLYGYTF. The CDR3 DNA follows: TGTGCCACCAGCCCCCCAGGGGGCTCCCTCTATGGCTACACCTTC.

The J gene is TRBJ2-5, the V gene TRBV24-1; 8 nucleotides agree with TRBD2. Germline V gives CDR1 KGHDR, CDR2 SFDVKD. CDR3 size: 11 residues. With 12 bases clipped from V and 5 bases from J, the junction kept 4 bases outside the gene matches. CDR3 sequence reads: CAAGGGETQYF. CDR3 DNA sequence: TGTGCCGCGGGGGGCGGGGAGACCCAGTACTTC.

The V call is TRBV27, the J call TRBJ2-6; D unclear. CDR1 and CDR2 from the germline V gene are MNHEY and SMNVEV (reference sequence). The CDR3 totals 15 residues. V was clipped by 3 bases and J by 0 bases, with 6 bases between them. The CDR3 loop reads CASSFLGSGANVLTF. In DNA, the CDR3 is TGTGCCAGCAGTTTTTTGGGCTCTGGGGCCAACGTCCTGACTTTC.

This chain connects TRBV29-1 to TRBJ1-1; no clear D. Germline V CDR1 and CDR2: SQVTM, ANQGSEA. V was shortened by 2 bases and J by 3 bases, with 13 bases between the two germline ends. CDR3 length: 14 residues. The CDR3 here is CSVETRASDTEAFF. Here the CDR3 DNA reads TGCAGCGTTGAAACAAGGGCATCGGACACTGAAGCTTTCTTT.

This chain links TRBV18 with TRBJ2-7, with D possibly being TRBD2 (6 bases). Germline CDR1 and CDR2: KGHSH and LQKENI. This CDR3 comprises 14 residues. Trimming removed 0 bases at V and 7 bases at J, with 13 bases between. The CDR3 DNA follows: TGTGCCAGCTCACCACCCCCGGGACTCCAAGAGCAGTACTTC. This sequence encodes CASSPPPGLQEQYF.

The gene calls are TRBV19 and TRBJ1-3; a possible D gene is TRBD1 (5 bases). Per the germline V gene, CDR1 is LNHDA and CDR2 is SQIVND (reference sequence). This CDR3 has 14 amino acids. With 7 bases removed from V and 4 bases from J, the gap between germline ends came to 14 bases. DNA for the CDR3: TGTGCCAGTACCGCCGGGACCCTAGGAAACACCATATATTTT. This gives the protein CASTAGTLGNTIYF.

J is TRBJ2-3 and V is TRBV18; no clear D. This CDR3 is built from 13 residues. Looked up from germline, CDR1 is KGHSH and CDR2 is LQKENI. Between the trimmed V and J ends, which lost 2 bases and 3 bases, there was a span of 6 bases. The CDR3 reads CASSPSLTDTQYF. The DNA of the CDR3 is TGTGCCAGCTCACCAAGTTTAACAGATACGCAGTATTTT.

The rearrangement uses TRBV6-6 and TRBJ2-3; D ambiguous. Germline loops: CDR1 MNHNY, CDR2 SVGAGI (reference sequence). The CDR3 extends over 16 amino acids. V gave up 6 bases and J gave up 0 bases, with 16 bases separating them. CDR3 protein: CASSNGQLTSTDTQYF. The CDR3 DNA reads TGTGCCAGCAGCAACGGGCAACTAACTAGCACAGATACGCAGTATTTT.